The source of this TCR beta chain is a study of identifying expanded T cells in peripheral blood. Sequenced by immunoSEQ multiplex PCR; TCRdb stores in-frame clones only, minus some. The sample has tens of thousands of clones; approximately 90% are singletons. V lost 6 bases, J lost 3 bases, and 10 bases stayed unmatched. Germline CDR1 and CDR2: MNHEY and SVGAGI. This CDR3 comprises 15 residues. Note on this clone: The target antigen is unknown.

Study outcomes and limitations: Variance in clone template counts between approximately 2-week samples significantly increased with total template count across all healthy donors. Differentially abundant clones: roughly 1.2 between replicates, about 15 at roughly 15 days, 19 at four.

The sequence derives from a person aged 18-70 years in good health. V usage is TRBV6-5 and J usage is TRBJ2-7; the match to TRBD1 covers 8 bases. Sequenced material: blood. CDR3 nucleotide sequence: TGTGCCAGCAGCCGATTCCGGACAGGGAGCTACGAGCAGTACTTC. Translating gives CASSRFRTGSYEQYF.